This TCR beta chain was documented in a study of T cells in Graves' hyperthyroidism and ophthalmopathy. The wider study: Peripheral blood samples were taken at initial diagnosis, prior to any treatment.

The CDR3 is made up of 14 amino acids. Trimming at V came to 4 bases and at J to 6 bases, leaving 3 bases not matched to a gene. Germline V gene sequence: CDR1 SGHTA, CDR2 FQGNSA. About this clonotype: Antigen: not known.

TCR beta CDR3 sequences were amplified from RNA transcripts. The HTBI primer set drove a first-round RT-PCR of the TCR CDR3. TCRdb re-called the multiplex PCR reads through MiXCR, storing one row per CDR3 protein. The sample carries approximately 490,000 distinct CDR3 sequences, less than 25% recorded once. Study results and caveats: Most clonotypes that expanded in the thyroid above 0.001 also showed up in blood. A model built on 13 V-J features separated ophthalmopathy from stable hyperthyroidism.

Criteria for exclusion of patients were uncontrolled infection, other autoimmune disease, pregnancy or lactation. This chain links TRBV7-2 with TRBJ1-6; 7 nucleotides align to TRBD1. The sequence was obtained from a woman in her seventies with Graves' ophthalmopathy. Specimen: blood. The CDR3 bases are TGTGCCAGCAGCTGGGACAGAACTAATTCACCCCTCCACTTT. Its translation: CASSWDRTNSPLHF.